Here is one T cell receptor (beta chain) with its context. Assay: immunoSEQ multiplex PCR; the TCRdb copy retains only in-frame clones and omits some. The sample records 180,000 or so clones, around nine tenths being singletons. Trimming stripped 1 base from V and 7 bases from J, with 11 bases between. Germline lookup yields CDR1 LNHDA and CDR2 SQIVND (reference sequence). CDR3 size: 14 residues. These data belong to a study of cytomegalovirus exposure and HLA in healthy donors. This clonotype originated in a woman in her twenties or thirties in good health and CMV-seronegative. This sequence joins TRBV19 and TRBJ2-1; D is unclear. The sample consisted of PBMCs. The CDR3 loop is CASSIVFVGNEQFF. For the CDR3, the DNA is TGTGCCAGTAGTATAGTATTCGTCGGGAATGAGCAGTTCTTC.